This T cell receptor beta chain was identified during a study of CD8 T cells in ankylosing spondylitis. Study-level findings and limits: According to the report, clones linked to the disease were significantly enriched in matched synovial fluid samples taken from ankylosing spondylitis patients. Ankylosing spondylitis blood appeared to carry a characteristic TCR beta motif of roughly 8 highly homologous variants. Disease-associated clones were CD8+ and fairly uncommon in peripheral blood.

Making the TCR beta libraries involved quantitative 5'-RACE with molecular barcodes. TCRdb re-called the 5' RACE reads through MiXCR, storing one row per CDR3 protein. The sample includes hundreds of thousands of distinct CDR3 sequences, approximately 12% seen only once; the top ten take roughly 0.51%. The ends were cut back, 0 bases at V and 3 bases at J, with 7 bases in the middle. The CDR3 has 14 residues. In germline, CDR1 is SGHRS, CDR2 YFSETQ. This clonotype was seen just once. The antigen is unknown. The specimen sequenced was blood, either unsorted or a sorted T cell fraction (not recorded which). The TCR was taken from a male donor with ankylosing spondylitis. J is TRBJ2-1 and V is TRBV5-1; D is uncertain. The CDR3 DNA reads TGCGCCAGCAGCTTGGGAGTAGACTACAATGAGCAGTTCTTC. Its translation is CASSLGVDYNEQFF.